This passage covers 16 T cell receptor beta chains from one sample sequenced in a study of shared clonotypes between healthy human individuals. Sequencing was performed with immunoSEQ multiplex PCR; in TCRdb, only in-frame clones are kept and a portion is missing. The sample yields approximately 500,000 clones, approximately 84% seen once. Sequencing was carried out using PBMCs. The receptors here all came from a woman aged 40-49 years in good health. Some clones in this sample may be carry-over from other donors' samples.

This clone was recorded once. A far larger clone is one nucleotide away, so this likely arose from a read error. This chain's CDR3 is CASSVGRAQVHEQLF. The CDR3 coding sequence is TGTGCCAGCAGTGTTGGACGAGCTCAGGTGCATGAGCAGCTCTTC. The J gene is TRBJ2-1, the V gene TRBV2; D is undetermined. The CDR3 is 15 amino acids. CDR1 SNHLY and CDR2 FYNNEI come from the germline V gene.

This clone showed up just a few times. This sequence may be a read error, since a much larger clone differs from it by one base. CDR3 coding DNA: TGTGCCAGCAGCCGGGACTTTTCCACCGGGGAGCTGTTTTTT. Its protein product is CASSRDFSTGELFF. J is TRBJ2-2 and V is TRBV27, with D possibly matching TRBD2 (6 bases). Germline V CDR1 and CDR2: MNHEY, SMNVEV (reference sequence). Trimming left V 6 bases short and J 4 bases short, with 12 bases between. The length of the CDR3 is 14 residues.

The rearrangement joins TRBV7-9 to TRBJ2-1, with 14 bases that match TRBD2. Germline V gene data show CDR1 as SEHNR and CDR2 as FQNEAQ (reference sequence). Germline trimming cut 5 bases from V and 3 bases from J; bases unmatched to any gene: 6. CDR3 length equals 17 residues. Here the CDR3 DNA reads TGTGCCAGCAGCATAAACGGACTAGCGGGAGGCTACAATGAGCAGTTCTTC. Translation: CASSINGLAGGYNEQFF.

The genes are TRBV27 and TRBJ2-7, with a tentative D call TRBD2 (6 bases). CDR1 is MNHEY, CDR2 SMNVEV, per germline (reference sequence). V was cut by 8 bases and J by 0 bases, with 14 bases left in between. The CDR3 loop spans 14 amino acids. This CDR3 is CASALGGSSYEQYF. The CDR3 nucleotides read TGTGCCAGCGCGTTGGGGGGAAGCTCCTACGAGCAGTACTTC.

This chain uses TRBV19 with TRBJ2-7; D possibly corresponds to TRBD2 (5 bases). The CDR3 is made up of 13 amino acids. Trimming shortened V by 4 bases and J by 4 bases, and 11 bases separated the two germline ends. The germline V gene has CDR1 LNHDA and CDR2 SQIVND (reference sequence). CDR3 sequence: CASSTGENYEQYF. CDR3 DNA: TGTGCCAGTAGTACCGGGGAAAATTACGAGCAGTACTTC.

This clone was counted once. DNA for the CDR3: TGCGCCAGCAGCCAAGAGTTTTTTCCCGGGACTAGCGCCTACGAGCAGTACTTC. It codes for CASSQEFFPGTSAYEQYF. This chain joins TRBV4-3 and TRBJ2-7; 10 nucleotides agree with TRBD2. V was clipped by 0 bases and J by 2 bases; unmatched bases: 10. The CDR3 loop spans 18 amino acids. CDR1 and CDR2 (germline): LGHNA, YSLEER.

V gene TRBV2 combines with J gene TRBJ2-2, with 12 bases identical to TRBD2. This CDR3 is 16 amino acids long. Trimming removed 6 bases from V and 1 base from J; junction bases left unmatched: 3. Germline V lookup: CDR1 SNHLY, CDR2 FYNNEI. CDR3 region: CASSVLAGGNTGELFF. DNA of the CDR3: TGTGCCAGCAGCGTACTAGCGGGGGGGAACACCGGGGAGCTGTTTTTT.

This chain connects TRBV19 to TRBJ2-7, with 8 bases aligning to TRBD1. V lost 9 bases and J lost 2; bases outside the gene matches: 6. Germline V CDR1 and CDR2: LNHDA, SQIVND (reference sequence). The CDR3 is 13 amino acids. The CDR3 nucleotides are TGTGCCAGCCGGGACAGGACAACCTACGAGCAGTACTTC. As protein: CASRDRTTYEQYF.

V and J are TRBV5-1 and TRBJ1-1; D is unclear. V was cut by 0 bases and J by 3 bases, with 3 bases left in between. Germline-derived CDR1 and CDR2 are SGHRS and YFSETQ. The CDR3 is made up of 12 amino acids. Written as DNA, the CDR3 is TGCGCCAGCAGCTTGGGGCACACTGAAGCTTTCTTT. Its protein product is CASSLGHTEAFF.

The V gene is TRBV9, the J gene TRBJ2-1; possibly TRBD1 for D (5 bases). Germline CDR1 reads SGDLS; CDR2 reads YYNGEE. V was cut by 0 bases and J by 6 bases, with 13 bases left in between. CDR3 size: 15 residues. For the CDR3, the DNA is TGTGCCAGCAGCGTAGGGGCCCCAAGGGGCAATGAGCAGTTCTTC. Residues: CASSVGAPRGNEQFF.

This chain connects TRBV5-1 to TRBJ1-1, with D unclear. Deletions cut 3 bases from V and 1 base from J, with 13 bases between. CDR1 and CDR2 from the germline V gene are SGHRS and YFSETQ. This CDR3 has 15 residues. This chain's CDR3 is CASSYGLPQNTEAFF. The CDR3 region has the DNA TGCGCCAGCAGCTATGGACTTCCCCAGAACACTGAAGCTTTCTTT.

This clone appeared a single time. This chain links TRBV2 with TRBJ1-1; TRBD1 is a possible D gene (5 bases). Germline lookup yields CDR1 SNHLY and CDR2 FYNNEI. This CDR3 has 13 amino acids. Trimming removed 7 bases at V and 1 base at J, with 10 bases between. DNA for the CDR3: TGTGCCAGCACCAGCAGGGAGAACACTGAAGCTTTCTTT. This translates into CASTSRENTEAFF.

The CDR3 loop is CASSFAGVTGELFF. The CDR3 DNA sequence: TGTGCCAGCAGTTTTGCGGGAGTTACCGGGGAGCTGTTTTTT. This chain links TRBV27 with TRBJ2-2, with 7 bases aligning to TRBD2. Germline V gene lookup returns CDR1 MNHEY and CDR2 SMNVEV (reference sequence). Trimming at V came to 3 bases and at J to 5 bases, leaving 3 bases not matched to a gene. The CDR3 is made up of 14 amino acids.

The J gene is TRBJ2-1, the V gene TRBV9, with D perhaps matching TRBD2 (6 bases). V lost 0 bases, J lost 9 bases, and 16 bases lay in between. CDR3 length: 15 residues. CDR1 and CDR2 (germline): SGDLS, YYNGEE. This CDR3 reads CASSVVAGGMGEQFF. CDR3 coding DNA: TGTGCCAGCAGCGTAGTGGCCGGGGGTATGGGTGAGCAGTTCTTC.

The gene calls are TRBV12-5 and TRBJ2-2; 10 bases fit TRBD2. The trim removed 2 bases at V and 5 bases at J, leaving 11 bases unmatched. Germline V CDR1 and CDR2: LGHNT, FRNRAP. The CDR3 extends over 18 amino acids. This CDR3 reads CASGLPRTSGLSTGELFF. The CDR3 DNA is TGTGCTAGTGGTTTGCCCCGGACTAGCGGCCTGAGTACCGGGGAGCTGTTTTTT.

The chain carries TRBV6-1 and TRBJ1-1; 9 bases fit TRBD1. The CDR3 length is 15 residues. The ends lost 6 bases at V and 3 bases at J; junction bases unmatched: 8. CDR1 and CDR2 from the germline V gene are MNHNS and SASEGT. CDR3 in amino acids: CASRVDRGYDTEAFF. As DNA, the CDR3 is TGTGCCAGCAGAGTAGACAGGGGGTACGACACTGAAGCTTTCTTT.